This is a list of T cell receptor beta chains from one sample in a study of T cell repertoires in cytomegalovirus infection. A single record per CDR3 protein comes from TCRdb applying MiXCR to the reads. The table lists around 300,000 distinct CDR3 sequences, over 7.5% of them singletons. Sequencing was done on a sample of PBMCs. The source is a human donor in good health (CMV status not recorded). Some clones in this sample may be carry-over from other donors' samples. CDR3s include the opening cysteine and the closing phenylalanine or tryptophan. The order of the fields is D gene, J gene, V gene, clone size, CDR3 DNA, CDR3 protein. D genes are given only for firm matches. Expanded clones get a size class; other rows say once, few or many, or leave the size out.

>TRBD1|TRBJ1-4|TRBV10-3|NA
TGTGCCATCAGTGAGGCGGGGGACAGTGAAAAACTGTTTTTT
CAISEAGDSEKLFF
>NA|TRBJ2-1|TRBV19|NA
TGTGCCAGTAGTATTACCTTGGTGTGGAATGAGCAGTTCTTC
CASSITLVWNEQFF
>NA|TRBJ2-1|TRBV7-2|many
TGTGCCAGCAGCGCCGCCCTCGCTTCCCCCTACAATGAGCAGTTCTTC
CASSAALASPYNEQFF
>NA|TRBJ2-1|TRBV18|NA
TGTGCCAGCTCAGTTCAGCACGTTGGCTACAATGAGCAGTTCTTC
CASSVQHVGYNEQFF
>NA|TRBJ2-2|TRBV24-1|few
TGTGCCACCAGCGGGGTGGTCGGGGAGCTGTTTTTT
CATSGVVGELFF
>NA|TRBJ1-5|TRBV12-3/TRBV12-4|few
TGTGCCAGCACCTCGACACCTAGCAATCAGCCCCAGCATTTT
CASTSTPSNQPQHF
>TRBD2|TRBJ2-1|TRBV14|NA
TGTGCCAGCAGCCAACGTAGTAGCGGGGGCAATGAGCAGTTCTTC
CASSQRSSGGNEQFF
>NA|TRBJ2-5|TRBV10-3|NA
TGTGCCATCAGTACGGGAGAGGGGGAGACCCAGTACTTC
CAISTGEGETQYF
>TRBD2|TRBJ2-1|TRBV28|NA
TGTGCCAGCAGTTTAAGGCTAGCGGGAGAATTCTTC
CASSLRLAGEFF
>NA|TRBJ2-7|TRBV2|NA
TGTGCCAGCAGATTGAACGAGCAGTACTTC
CASRLNEQYF
>NA|TRBJ2-3|TRBV11-2|few
TGTGCCAGCAGCCTGATCCGGAGCACAGATACGCAGTATTTT
CASSLIRSTDTQYF
>NA|TRBJ2-2|TRBV28|few
TGTGCCAGCAGTTTACAAACCACCGGGGAGCTGTTTTTT
CASSLQTTGELFF
>NA|TRBJ2-2|TRBV28|few
TGTGCCAACCGAGGCCCGGGCACCGGGGAGCTGTTTTTT
CANRGPGTGELFF